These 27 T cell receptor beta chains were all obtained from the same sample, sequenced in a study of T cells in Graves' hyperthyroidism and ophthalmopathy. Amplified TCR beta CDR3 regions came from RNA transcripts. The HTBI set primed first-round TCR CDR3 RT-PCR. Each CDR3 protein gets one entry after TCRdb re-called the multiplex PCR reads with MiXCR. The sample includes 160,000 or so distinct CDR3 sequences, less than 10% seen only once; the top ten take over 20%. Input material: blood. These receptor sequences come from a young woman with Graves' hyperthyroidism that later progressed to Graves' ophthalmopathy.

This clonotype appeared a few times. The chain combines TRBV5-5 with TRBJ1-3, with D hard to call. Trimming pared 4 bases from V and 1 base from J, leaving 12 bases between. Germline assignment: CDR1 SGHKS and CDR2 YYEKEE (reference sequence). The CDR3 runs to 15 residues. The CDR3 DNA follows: TGTGCCAGCAGCCGTACAGCCGGTTCTGGAAACACCATATATTTT. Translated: CASSRTAGSGNTIYF.

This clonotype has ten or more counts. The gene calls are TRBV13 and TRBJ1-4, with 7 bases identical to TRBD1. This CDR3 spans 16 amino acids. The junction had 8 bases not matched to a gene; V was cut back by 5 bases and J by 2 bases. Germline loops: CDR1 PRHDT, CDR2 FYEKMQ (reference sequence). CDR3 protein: CASSRSLGGTNEKLFF. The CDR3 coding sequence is TGTGCCAGCAGCCGGAGCCTAGGGGGCACTAATGAAAAACTGTTTTTT.

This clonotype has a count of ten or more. DNA of the CDR3: TGTGCCAGCAGCTTAGGGGGAAATACGCAGTATTTT. Residues: CASSLGGNTQYF. The chain links TRBV7-9 to TRBJ2-3, with D unclear. CDR3 length equals 12 residues. V shed 1 base and J shed 7 bases, with 6 bases lying between them. The germline V gene encodes CDR1 SEHNR and CDR2 FQNEAQ (reference sequence).

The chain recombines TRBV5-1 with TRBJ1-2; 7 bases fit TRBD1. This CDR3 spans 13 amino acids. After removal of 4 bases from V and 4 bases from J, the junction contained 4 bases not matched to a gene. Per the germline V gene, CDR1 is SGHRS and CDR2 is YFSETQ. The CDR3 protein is CASSARGAYGYTF. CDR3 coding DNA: TGCGCCAGCAGCGCCAGGGGGGCCTATGGCTACACCTTC.

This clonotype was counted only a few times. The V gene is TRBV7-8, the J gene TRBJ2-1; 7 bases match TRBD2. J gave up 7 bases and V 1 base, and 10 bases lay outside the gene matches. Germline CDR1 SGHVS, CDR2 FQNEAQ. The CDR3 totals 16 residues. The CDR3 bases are TGTGCCAGCAGCTTAGAATCTCAGCGGGGTTCGAATGAGCAGTTCTTC. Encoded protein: CASSLESQRGSNEQFF.

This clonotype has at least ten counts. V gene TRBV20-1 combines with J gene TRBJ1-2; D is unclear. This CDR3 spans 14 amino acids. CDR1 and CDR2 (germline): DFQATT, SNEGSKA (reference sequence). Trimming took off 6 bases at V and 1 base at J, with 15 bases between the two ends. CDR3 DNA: TGCAGTGCAAGGAGACCCGAACTTAACTATGGCTACACCTTC. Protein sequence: CSARRPELNYGYTF.

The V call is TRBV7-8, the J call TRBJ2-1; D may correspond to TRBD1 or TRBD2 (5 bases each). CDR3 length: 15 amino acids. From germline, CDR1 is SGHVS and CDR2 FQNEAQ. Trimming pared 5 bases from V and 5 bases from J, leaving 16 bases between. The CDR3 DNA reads TGTGCCAGCAGCCCCGCCCGGGACCCTGACAATGAGCAGTTCTTC. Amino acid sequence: CASSPARDPDNEQFF.

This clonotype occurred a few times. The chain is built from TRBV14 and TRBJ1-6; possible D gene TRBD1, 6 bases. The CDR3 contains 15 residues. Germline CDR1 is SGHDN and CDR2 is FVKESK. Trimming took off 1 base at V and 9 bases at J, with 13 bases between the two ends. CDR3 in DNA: TGTGCCAGCAGCCAAGCTACAGGGATTTCTTCACCCCTCCACTTT. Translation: CASSQATGISSPLHF.

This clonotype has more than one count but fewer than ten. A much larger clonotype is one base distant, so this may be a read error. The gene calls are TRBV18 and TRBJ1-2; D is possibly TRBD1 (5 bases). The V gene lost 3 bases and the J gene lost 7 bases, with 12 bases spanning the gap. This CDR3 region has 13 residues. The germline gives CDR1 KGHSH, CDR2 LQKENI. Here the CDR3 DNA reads TGTGCCAGCTCACCTAGGGACGAGGGTGGCTACACCTTC. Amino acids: CASSPRDEGGYTF.

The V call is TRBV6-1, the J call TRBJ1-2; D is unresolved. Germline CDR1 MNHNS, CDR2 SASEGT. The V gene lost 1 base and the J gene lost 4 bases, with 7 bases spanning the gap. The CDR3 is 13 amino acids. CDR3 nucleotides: TGTGCCAGCAGTGAAGGTCCCCCCTATGGCTACACCTTC. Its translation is CASSEGPPYGYTF.

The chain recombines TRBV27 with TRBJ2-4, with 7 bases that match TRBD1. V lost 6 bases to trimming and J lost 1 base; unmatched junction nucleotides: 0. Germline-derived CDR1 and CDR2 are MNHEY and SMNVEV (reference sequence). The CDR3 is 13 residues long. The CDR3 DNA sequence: TGTGCCAGCAGGGACAGGGCCAAAAACATTCAGTACTTC. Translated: CASRDRAKNIQYF.

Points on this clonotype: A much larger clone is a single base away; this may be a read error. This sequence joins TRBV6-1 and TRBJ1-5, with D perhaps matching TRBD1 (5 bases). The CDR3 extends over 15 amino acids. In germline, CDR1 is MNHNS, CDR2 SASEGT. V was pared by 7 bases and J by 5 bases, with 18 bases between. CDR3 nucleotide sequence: TGTGCCAGCACTAGGACCGGGGGTGGCGATCAGCCCCAGCATTTT. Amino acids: CASTRTGGGDQPQHF.

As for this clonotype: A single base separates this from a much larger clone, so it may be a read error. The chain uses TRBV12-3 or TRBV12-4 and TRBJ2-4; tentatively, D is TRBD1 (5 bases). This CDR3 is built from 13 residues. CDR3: CASSFNRINIRYF. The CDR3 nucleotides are TGTGCCAGCAGTTTCAACAGGATAAACATTCGGTACTTC.

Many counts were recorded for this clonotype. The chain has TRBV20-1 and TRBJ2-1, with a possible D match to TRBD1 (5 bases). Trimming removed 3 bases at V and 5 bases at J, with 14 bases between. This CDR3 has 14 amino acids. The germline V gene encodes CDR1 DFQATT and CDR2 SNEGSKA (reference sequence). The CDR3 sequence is CSASGQGRNNEQFF. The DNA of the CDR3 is TGCAGTGCTAGTGGGCAGGGAAGAAACAATGAGCAGTTCTTC.

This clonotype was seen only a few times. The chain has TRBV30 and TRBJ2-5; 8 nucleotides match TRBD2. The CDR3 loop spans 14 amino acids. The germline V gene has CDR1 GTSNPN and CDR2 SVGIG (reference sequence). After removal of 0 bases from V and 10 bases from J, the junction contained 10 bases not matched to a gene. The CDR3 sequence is CAWSVPGGALGQYF. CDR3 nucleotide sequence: TGTGCCTGGAGTGTCCCGGGGGGGGCACTTGGCCAGTACTTC.

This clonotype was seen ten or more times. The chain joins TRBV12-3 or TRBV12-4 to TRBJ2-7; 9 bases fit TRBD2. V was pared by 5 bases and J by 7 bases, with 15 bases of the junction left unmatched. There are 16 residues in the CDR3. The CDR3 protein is CASSVGLAGIWWEQYF. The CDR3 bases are TGTGCCAGCAGTGTGGGCCTAGCGGGAATCTGGTGGGAGCAGTACTTC.

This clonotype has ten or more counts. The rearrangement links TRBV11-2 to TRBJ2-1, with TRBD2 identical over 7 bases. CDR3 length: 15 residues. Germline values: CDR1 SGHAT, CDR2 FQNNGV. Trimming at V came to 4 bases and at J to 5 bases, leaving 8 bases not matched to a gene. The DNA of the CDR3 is TGTGCCAGCAGCTCCAGAGCCGGGACTAACAATGAGCAGTTCTTC. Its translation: CASSSRAGTNNEQFF.

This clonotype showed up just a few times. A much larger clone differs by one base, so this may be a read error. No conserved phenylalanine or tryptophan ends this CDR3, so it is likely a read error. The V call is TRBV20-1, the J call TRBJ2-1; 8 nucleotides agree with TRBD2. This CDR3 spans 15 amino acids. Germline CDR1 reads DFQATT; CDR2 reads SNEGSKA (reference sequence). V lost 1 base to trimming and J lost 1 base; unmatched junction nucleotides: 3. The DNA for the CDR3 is TGCAGTGCTAGAGGCGGGGGGAGTTCCTACAATGAGCAGTTCTCC. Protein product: CSARGGGSSYNEQFS.

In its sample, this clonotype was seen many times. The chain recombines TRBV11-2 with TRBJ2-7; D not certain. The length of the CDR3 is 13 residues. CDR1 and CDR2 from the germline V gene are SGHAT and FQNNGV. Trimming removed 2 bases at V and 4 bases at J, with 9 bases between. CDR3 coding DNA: TGTGCCAGCAGCTTAAATGAGGATTACGAGCAGTACTTC. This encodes CASSLNEDYEQYF.

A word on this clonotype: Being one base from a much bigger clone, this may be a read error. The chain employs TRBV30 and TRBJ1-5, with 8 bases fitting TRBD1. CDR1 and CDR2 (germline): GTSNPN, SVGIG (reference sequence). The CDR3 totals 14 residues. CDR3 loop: CACSGGQDNQPQHF. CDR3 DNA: TGTGCCTGCAGTGGGGGACAGGACAATCAGCCCCAGCATTTT.

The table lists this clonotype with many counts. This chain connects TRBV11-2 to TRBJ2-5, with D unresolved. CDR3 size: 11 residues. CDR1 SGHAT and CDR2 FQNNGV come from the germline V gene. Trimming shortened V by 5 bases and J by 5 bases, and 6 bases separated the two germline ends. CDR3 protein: CASSVSETQYF. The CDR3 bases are TGTGCCAGCAGCGTAAGCGAGACCCAGTACTTC.

CDR3 in DNA: TGCAGCGTTTATCCGATCGGGTTCTACGAGCAGTACTTC. It yields the protein CSVYPIGFYEQYF. The chain combines TRBV29-1 with TRBJ2-7, with D unclear. Germline V lookup: CDR1 SQVTM, CDR2 ANQGSEA. The CDR3 runs to 13 residues. V lost 5 bases, J lost 3 bases, and 14 bases lay in between.

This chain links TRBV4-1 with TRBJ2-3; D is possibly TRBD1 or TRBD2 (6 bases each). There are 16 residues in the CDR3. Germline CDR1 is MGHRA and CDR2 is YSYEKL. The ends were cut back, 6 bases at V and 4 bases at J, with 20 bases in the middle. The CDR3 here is CASSRSGGEFADTQYF. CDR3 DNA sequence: TGCGCCAGCAGTCGCTCCGGGGGCGAGTTTGCAGATACGCAGTATTTT.

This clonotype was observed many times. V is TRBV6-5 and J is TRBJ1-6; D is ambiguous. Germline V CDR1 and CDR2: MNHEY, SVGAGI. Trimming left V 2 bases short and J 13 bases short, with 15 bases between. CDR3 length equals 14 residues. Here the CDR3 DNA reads TGTGCCAGCAGTTACGGTACAGCCAGAGTCCCCCTCCACTTT. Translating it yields CASSYGTARVPLHF.

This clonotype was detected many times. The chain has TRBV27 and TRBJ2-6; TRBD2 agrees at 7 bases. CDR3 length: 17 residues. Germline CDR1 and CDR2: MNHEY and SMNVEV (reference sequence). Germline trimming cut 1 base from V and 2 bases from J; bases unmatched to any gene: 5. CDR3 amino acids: CASSLFVGGTGANVLTF. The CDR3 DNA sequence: TGTGCCAGCAGTTTATTCGTGGGAGGGACTGGGGCCAACGTCCTGACTTTC.

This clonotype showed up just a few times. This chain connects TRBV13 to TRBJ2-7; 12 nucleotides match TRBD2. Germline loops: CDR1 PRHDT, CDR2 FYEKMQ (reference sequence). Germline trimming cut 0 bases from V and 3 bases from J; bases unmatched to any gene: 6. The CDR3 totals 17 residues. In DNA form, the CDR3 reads TGTGCCAGCAGCTTAGGCCTAGCGGGGGGGGAGTACTACGAGCAGTACTTC. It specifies CASSLGLAGGEYYEQYF. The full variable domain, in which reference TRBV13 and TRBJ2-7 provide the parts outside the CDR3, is AAGVIQSPRHLIKEKRETATLKCYPIPRHDTVYWYQQGPGQDPQFLISFYEKMQSDKGSIPDRFSAQQFSDYHSELNMSSLELGDSALYFCASSLGLAGGEYYEQYFGPGTRLTVT.

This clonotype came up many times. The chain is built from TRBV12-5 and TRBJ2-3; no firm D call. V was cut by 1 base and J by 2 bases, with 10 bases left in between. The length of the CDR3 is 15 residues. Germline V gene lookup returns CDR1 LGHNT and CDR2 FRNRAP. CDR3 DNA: TGTGCTAGTGGTTTGGGACAAATTAACACAGATACGCAGTATTTT. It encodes CASGLGQINTDTQYF. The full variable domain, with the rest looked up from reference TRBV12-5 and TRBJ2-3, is DARVTQTPRHKVTEMGQEVTMRCQPILGHNTVFWYRQTMMQGLELLAYFRNRAPLDDSGMPKDRFSAEMPDATLATLKIQPSEPRDSAVYFCASGLGQINTDTQYFGPGTRLTVL.